Shown below are 15 T cell receptor beta chains from a single sample sequenced in a study of beta chain features in type 1 diabetes. What was sequenced were expressed TCRB transcripts, since all of the isolated RNA had been reverse transcribed. Profiled with immunoSEQ multiplex PCR; TCRdb holds only in-frame clones, not every one. Among under 450,000 clones listed, around 13% were seen once. Sequencing was performed on naive CD4+ T cells from blood. The receptors here all came from a man aged 25 to 40 in good health.

The chain links TRBV6-5 to TRBJ2-5; D is undetermined. The CDR3 is made up of 11 amino acids. CDR1 and CDR2 (germline): MNHEY, SVGAGI. With 8 bases removed from V and 3 bases from J, the gap between germline ends came to 7 bases. This CDR3 is CASLAKETQYF. The CDR3 region has the DNA TGTGCCAGCCTGGCTAAAGAGACCCAGTACTTC.

The chain's CDR3 is CSGGHMGSYEQYF. In DNA form, the CDR3 reads TGCAGCGGTGGACACATGGGGTCCTACGAGCAGTACTTC. The chain has TRBV29-1 and TRBJ2-5, with D possibly matching TRBD1 (5 bases). The better agreement between TRBJ2-7 and the DNA end casts doubt on the J call. Germline CDR1 and CDR2: SQVTM and ANQGSEA. This CDR3 has 13 amino acids.

On this clone itself: In the same sample, other DNA sequences code for this CDR3. The V call is TRBV29-1, the J call TRBJ2-5; weak D call: TRBD2 (6 bases). The CDR3 consists of 11 residues. V lost 5 bases and J lost 4, with 8 bases in between. The germline V gene has CDR1 SQVTM and CDR2 ANQGSEA. The CDR3 DNA sequence: TGCAGCGTTCTGGGAGGAGAGACCCAGTACTTC. Translated: CSVLGGETQYF.

This chain uses TRBV30 with TRBJ1-2, with D perhaps matching TRBD1 (5 bases). The CDR3 consists of 13 residues. V was pared by 3 bases and J by 1 base, with 9 bases between. Germline CDR1 reads GTSNPN; CDR2 reads SVGIG (reference sequence). The CDR3 region is CAWRSGVNYGYTF. The CDR3 nucleotides are TGTGCCTGGAGGTCGGGGGTTAACTATGGCTACACCTTC.

This chain connects TRBV9 to TRBJ2-3; D not resolved. The CDR3 covers 14 residues. Germline V gene data show CDR1 as SGDLS and CDR2 as YYNGEE. Deletions cut 0 bases from V and 1 base from J, with 6 bases between. For the CDR3, the DNA is TGTGCCAGCAGCGTAGTTCAGGGCACAGATACGCAGTATTTT. Translation gives CASSVVQGTDTQYF. Full variable domain (rest looked up from reference TRBV9 and TRBJ2-3): DSGVTQTPKHLITATGQRVTLRCSPRSGDLSVYWYQQSLDQGLQFLIQYYNGEERAKGNILERFSAQQFPDLHSELNLSSLELGDSALYFCASSVVQGTDTQYFGPGTRLTVL.

This rearrangement joins TRBV6-5 to TRBJ2-3, with D possibly being TRBD1 (5 bases). Germline V lookup: CDR1 MNHEY, CDR2 SVGAGI. V lost 2 bases to trimming and J lost 4 bases, with 7 bases between them. The length of the CDR3 is 13 residues. In nucleotides, the CDR3 is TGTGCCAGCAGTTACCCAGGGTCAGATACGCAGTATTTT. Its translation is CASSYPGSDTQYF.

The sample holds a few counts of this clone. The chain is built from TRBV7-9 and TRBJ2-7; a possible D gene is TRBD1 (7 bases). Trimming removed 5 bases at V and 5 bases at J, with 22 bases between. The CDR3 contains 16 residues. Germline CDR1 is SEHNR and CDR2 is FQNEAQ (reference sequence). The CDR3 here is CASSPDRTTWIDEQYV. CDR3 nucleotides: TGTGCCAGCAGCCCGGACAGGACTACTTGGATCGACGAGCAGTACGTC.

The gene calls are TRBV5-6 and TRBJ2-1, with D perhaps TRBD2 (5 bases). This CDR3 comprises 14 residues. Germline assignment: CDR1 SGHDT and CDR2 YYEEEE. Between the trimmed V and J ends, which lost 0 bases and 9 bases, there was a span of 13 bases. DNA of the CDR3: TGTGCCAGCAGCTTGGGTCGGGGATCCGGTGAGCAGTTCTTC. Its protein is CASSLGRGSGEQFF.

This clone was detected only a few times. The chain has TRBV18 and TRBJ2-1; 7 bases align to TRBD1. Trimming removed 3 bases from V and 10 bases from J; junction bases left unmatched: 15. In germline, CDR1 is KGHSH, CDR2 LQKENI. This CDR3 contains 16 residues. CDR3 amino acids: CASSPSNRGRSGEQFF. CDR3 DNA sequence: TGTGCCAGCTCACCTTCAAACAGGGGCCGTTCGGGAGAGCAGTTCTTC.

This clone turned up a few times. The chain is built from TRBV29-1 and TRBJ2-3, with a weak D call TRBD1 (6 bases). The CDR3 loop spans 13 amino acids. The V gene lost 7 bases and the J gene lost 7 bases, with 18 bases spanning the gap. Germline values: CDR1 SQVTM, CDR2 ANQGSEA. The CDR3, as DNA: TGCAGCGGATCCCCGGGCAGGGGTTATACGCAGTATTTT. Translation gives CSGSPGRGYTQYF.

The V gene is TRBV5-1, the J gene TRBJ2-3, with unresolved D. V was shortened by 0 bases and J by 6 bases, with 11 bases between the two germline ends. The CDR3 length is 14 residues. Germline V lookup: CDR1 SGHRS, CDR2 YFSETQ. DNA for the CDR3: TGCGCCAGCAGCTTGGCCACCCAACTGGATACGCAGTATTTT. Translating it yields CASSLATQLDTQYF. The complete variable domain, with remaining parts taken from reference TRBV5-1 and TRBJ2-3, reads KAGVTQTPRYLIKTRGQQVTLSCSPISGHRSVSWYQQTPGQGLQFLFEYFSETQRNKGNFPGRFSGRQFSNSRSEMNVSTLELGDSALYLCASSLATQLDTQYFGPGTRLTVL.

This clone was detected a few times. The chain links TRBV19 to TRBJ2-7, with D perhaps matching TRBD1 or TRBD2 (5 bases each). Germline assignment: CDR1 LNHDA and CDR2 SQIVND (reference sequence). V lost 9 bases, J lost 4 bases, and 10 bases lay in between. The CDR3 has 11 residues. The CDR3, as DNA: TGTGCCAGCGGGGCCATGTACGAGCAGTACTTC. It is translated as CASGAMYEQYF.

Only a few counts were recorded for this clone. V and J are TRBV5-1 and TRBJ2-5; D not certain. Trimming took off 5 bases at V and 2 bases at J, with 7 bases between the two ends. CDR3 length equals 12 residues. Germline V gene lookup returns CDR1 SGHRS and CDR2 YFSETQ. The CDR3 loop is CASSRGQETQYF. The DNA for the CDR3 is TGCGCCAGCAGTCGTGGGCAAGAGACCCAGTACTTC.

The chain links TRBV29-1 to TRBJ2-1, with D possibly matching TRBD2 (6 bases). Germline V gene sequence: CDR1 SQVTM, CDR2 ANQGSEA. The CDR3 is 17 amino acids. The V end was cut by 3 bases, the J end by 0 bases, with 18 bases between. The CDR3 region has the DNA TGCAGCGTTGATGGGGGACGGGACTTGAGCTCCTACAATGAGCAGTTCTTC. Translation gives CSVDGGRDLSSYNEQFF.

This clone turned up a few times. This chain connects TRBV6-6 to TRBJ2-2; D is ambiguous. In germline, CDR1 is MNHNY, CDR2 SVGAGI (reference sequence). There are 12 residues in the CDR3. V gave up 6 bases and J gave up 4 bases, with 6 bases separating them. CDR3 nucleotides: TGTGCCAGCAGCTACAGCACCGGGGAGCTGTTTTTT. It is translated as CASSYSTGELFF.